A single T cell receptor (beta chain) is shown here with its context. Its antigen is undetermined. Looked up from germline, CDR1 is LNHDA and CDR2 is SQIVND (reference sequence). V lost 7 bases and J 4 bases, leaving 10 bases between the germline ends. CDR3 length: 13 residues. The data are from a study of a mutant IDH1 vaccine in newly diagnosed glioma. TCRdb's copy holds only in-frame clones and misses some; the assay was immunoSEQ multiplex PCR. This sample has tens of thousands of clones, with over 75% found just once. Time point of the sample: week 5, during vaccination. It was 300 ug of mutant IDH1 20-mer peptide that made up each vaccine dose, given with topical imiquimod.

This receptor was taken from a woman aged 45-65 years with glioma. This chain connects TRBV19 to TRBJ2-2; D is uncertain. Sequencing was performed on PBMCs, taken from a glioma patient whose treatment included an IDH1 peptide vaccine. In DNA form, the CDR3 reads TGTGCCAGTACCCCTCGTGGCACCGGGGAGCTGTTTTTT. Its translation: CASTPRGTGELFF.